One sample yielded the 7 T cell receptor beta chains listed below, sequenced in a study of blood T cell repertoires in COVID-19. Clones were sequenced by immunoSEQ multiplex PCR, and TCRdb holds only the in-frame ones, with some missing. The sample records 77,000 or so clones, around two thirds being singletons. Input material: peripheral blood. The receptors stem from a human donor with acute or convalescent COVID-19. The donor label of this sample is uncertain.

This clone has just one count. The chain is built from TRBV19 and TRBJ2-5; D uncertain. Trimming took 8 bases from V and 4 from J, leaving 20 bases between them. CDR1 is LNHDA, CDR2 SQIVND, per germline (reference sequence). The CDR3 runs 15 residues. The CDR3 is CASALPIERLETQYF. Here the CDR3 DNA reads TGTGCCAGTGCACTCCCAATCGAGCGACTAGAGACCCAGTACTTC.

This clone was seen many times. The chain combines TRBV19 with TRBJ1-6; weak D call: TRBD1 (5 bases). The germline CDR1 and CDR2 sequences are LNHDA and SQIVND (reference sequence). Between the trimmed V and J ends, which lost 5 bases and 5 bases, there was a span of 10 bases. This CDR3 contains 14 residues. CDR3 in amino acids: CASSPDSNNSPLHF. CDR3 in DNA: TGTGCCAGTAGTCCCGACAGCAATAATTCACCCCTCCACTTT.

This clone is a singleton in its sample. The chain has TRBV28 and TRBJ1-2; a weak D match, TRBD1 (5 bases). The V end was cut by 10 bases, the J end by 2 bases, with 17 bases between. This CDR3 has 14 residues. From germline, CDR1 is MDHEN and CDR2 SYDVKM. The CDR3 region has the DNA TGTGCCACCAGGCCGTCACAGGTGAACTATGGCTACACCTTC. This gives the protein CATRPSQVNYGYTF.

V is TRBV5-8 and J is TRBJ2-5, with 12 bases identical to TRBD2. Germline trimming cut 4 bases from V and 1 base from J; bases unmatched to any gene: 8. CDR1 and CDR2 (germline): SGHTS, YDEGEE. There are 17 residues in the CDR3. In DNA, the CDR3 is TGTGCCAGCAGCCGATCTACTAGCGGGGGGTTCCAAGAGACCCAGTACTTC. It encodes CASSRSTSGGFQETQYF.

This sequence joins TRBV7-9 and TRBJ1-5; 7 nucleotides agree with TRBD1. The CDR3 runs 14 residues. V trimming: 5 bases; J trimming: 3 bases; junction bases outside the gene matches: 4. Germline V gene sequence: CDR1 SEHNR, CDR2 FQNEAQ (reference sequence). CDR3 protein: CASSLGQINQPQHF. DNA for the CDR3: TGTGCCAGCAGCCTGGGACAGATCAATCAGCCCCAGCATTTT.

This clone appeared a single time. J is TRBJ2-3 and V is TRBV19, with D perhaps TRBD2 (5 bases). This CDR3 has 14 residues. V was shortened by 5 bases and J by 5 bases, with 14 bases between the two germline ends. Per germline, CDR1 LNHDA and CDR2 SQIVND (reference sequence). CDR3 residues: CASSVPLREDTQYF. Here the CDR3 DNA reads TGTGCCAGTAGTGTCCCCTTGAGGGAAGATACGCAGTATTTT.

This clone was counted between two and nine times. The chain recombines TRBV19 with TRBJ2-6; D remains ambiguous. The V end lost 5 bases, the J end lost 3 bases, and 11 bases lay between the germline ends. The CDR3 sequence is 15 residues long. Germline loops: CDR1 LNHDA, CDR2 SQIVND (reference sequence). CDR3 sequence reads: CASSPVRSGANVLTF. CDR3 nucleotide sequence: TGTGCCAGTAGTCCCGTTAGGAGTGGGGCCAACGTCCTGACTTTC.